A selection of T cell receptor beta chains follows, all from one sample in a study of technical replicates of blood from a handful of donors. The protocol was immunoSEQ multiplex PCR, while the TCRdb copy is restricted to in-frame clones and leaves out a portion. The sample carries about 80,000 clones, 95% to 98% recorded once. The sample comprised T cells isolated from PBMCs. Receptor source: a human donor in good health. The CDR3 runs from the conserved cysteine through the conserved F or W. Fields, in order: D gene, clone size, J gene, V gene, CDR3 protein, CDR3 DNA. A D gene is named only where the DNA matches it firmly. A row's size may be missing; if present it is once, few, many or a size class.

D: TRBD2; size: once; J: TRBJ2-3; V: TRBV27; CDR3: CASSFRSGRTADTQYF; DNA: TGTGCCAGCAGTTTCCGAAGCGGGAGAACAGCAGATACGCAGTATTTT
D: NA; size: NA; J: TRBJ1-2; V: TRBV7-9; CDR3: CASSLGDGYTF; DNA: TGTGCCAGCAGCTTGGGCGATGGCTACACCTTC
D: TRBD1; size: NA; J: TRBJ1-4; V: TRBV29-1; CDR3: CSVEDGTVNEKLFF; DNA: TGCAGCGTTGAAGATGGGACAGTAAACGAAAAACTGTTTTTT
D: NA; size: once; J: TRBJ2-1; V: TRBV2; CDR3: CASSARDNEQFF; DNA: TGTGCCAGCAGCGCTAGAGACAATGAGCAGTTCTTC
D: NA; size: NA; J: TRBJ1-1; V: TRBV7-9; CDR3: CASSPQGSNTEAFF; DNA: TGTGCCAGCAGCCCACAGGGCTCGAACACTGAAGCTTTCTTT
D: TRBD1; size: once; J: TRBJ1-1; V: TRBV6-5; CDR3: CASSPDRGRGSFF; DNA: TGTGCCAGCAGTCCTGACAGGGGCAGGGGATCTTTCTTT
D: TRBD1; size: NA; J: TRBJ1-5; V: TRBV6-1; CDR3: CASSESGRGHLQPQHF; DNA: TGTGCCAGCAGTGAATCAGGCAGGGGGCATCTTCAGCCCCAGCATTTT
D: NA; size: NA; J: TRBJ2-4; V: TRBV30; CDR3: CAWGTGFRNIQYF; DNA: TGTGCCTGGGGAACAGGGTTTAGAAACATTCAGTACTTC
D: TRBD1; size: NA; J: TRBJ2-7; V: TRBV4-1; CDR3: CASSRDRVIHEQYF; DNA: TGCGCCAGCAGCCGAGACAGGGTCATCCACGAGCAGTACTTC
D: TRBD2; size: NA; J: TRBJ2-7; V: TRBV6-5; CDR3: CASSYSNAGERFEQYF; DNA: TGTGCCAGCAGTTACTCCAACGCGGGAGAGAGGTTCGAGCAGTACTTC
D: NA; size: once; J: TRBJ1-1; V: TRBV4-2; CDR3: CASSGQTAFF; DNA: TGTGCCAGCAGCGGACAGACGGCTTTCTTT
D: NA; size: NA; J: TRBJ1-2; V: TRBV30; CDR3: CAWSVRNQGHGYTF; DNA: TGTGCCTGGAGTGTACGGAATCAGGGCCATGGCTACACCTTC
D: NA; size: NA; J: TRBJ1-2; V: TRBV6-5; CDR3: CASSPDSVREYGYTF; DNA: TGTGCCAGCAGCCCGGACTCAGTAAGAGAGTATGGCTACACCTTC
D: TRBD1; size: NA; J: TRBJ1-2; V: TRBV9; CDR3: CASSDTGVSGYTF; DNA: TGTGCCAGCAGCGATACAGGGGTGAGCGGCTACACCTTC
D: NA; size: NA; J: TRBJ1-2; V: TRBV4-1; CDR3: CASSQDPGDYGYTF; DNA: TGCGCCAGCAGCCAAGATCCAGGGGACTATGGCTACACCTTC
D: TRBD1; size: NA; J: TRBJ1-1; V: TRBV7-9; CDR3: CASSEKGQGMNTEAFF; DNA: TGTGCCAGCAGCGAAAAAGGACAGGGGATGAACACTGAAGCTTTCTTT
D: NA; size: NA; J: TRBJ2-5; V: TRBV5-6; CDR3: CASSLAETQYF; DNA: TGTGCCAGCAGCTTGGCGGAGACCCAGTACTTC
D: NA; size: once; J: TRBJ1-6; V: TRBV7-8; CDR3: CASSFPGLSYNSPLHF; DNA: TGTGCCAGCAGCTTCCCAGGGTTGTCCTATAATTCACCCCTCCACTTT
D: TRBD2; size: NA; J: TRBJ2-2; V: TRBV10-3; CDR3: CAISEATSGDTGELFF; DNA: TGTGCCATCAGTGAGGCCACTAGCGGGGATACCGGGGAGCTGTTTTTT
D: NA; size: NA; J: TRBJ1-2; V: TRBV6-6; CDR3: CASASTYGYTF; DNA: TGTGCCAGCGCCTCTACCTATGGCTACACCTTC
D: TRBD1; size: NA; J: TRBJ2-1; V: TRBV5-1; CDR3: CASSPGQGGQFF; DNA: TGCGCCAGCAGCCCGGGACAGGGAGGGCAGTTCTTC
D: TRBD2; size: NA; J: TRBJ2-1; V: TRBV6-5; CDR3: CATRPGLAGHNEQFF; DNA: TGTGCCACCCGTCCCGGACTAGCGGGTCACAATGAGCAGTTCTTC
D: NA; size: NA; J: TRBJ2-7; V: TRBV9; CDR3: CASSPREDEQYF; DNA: TGTGCCAGCAGCCCAAGGGAGGATGAGCAGTACTTC
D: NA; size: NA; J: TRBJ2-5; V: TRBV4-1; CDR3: CASSHSSKNLETQYF; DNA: TGCGCCAGCAGCCATTCTAGTAAAAACCTGGAGACCCAGTACTTC
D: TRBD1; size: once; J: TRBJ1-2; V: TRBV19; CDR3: CASSINRDRVLYGYTF; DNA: TGTGCCAGTAGTATAAATAGGGACAGAGTTCTCTATGGCTACACCTTC
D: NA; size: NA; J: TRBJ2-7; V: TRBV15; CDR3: CATSSGVSGDEQYF; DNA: TGTGCCACCAGCAGTGGTGTTTCCGGGGACGAGCAGTACTTC
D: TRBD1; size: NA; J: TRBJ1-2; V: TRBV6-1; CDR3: CASSGPVDRANYGYTF; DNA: TGTGCCAGCAGTGGACCCGTCGACAGGGCTAACTATGGCTACACCTTC
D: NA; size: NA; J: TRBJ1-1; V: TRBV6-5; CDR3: CASSYSMGALFEAFF; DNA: TGTGCCAGCAGTTACTCGATGGGGGCATTGTTCGAAGCTTTCTTT
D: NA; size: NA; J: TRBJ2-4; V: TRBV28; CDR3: CASSPYGGTKNIQYF; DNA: TGTGCCAGCAGTCCGTACGGCGGTACCAAAAACATTCAGTACTTC
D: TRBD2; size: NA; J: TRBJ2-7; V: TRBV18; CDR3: CASSPGTSGSAYEQYF; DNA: TGTGCCAGCTCACCCGGGACTAGCGGAAGTGCCTACGAGCAGTACTTC
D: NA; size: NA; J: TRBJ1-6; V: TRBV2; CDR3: CATGGVGSYNSPLHF; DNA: TGTGCTACGGGGGGGGTTGGCTCCTATAATTCACCCCTCCACTTT
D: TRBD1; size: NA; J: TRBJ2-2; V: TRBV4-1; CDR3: CASSARQGVDPGELFF; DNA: TGCGCCAGCAGCGCTCGACAGGGGGTTGATCCCGGGGAGCTGTTTTTT
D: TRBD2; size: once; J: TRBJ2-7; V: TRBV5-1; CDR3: CASSSEPRGGYEQYF; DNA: TGCGCCAGCAGCTCAGAGCCCCGGGGGGGCTACGAGCAGTACTTC
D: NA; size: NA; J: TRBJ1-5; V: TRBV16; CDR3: CASSQSGSTRGQPQHF; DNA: TGTGCCAGCAGCCAATCCGGAAGCACCCGAGGACAGCCCCAGCATTTT
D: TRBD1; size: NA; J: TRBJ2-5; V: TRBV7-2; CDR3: CASSIDRGETQYF; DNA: TGTGCCAGCAGCATAGACAGGGGTGAGACCCAGTACTTC
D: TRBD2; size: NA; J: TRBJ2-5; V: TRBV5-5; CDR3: CASSLYGRDQETQYF; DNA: TGTGCCAGCAGCTTGTATGGGAGGGACCAAGAGACCCAGTACTTC
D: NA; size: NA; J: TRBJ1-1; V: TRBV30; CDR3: CAWSAFMLSVNTEAFF; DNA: TGTGCCTGGAGTGCCTTTATGCTATCGGTGAATACTGAAGCTTTCTTT
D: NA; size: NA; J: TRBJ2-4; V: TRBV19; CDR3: CASSIPSDIQYF; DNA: TGTGCCAGTAGTATCCCTAGCGACATTCAGTACTTC
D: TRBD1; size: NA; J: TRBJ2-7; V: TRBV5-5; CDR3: CASSLGTGGFYEQYF; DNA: TGTGCCAGCAGCTTGGGGACAGGGGGTTTCTACGAGCAGTACTTC
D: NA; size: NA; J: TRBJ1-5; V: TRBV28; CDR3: CASSRDFSNQPQHF; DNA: TGTGCCAGCAGTCGGGACTTTAGCAATCAGCCCCAGCATTTT
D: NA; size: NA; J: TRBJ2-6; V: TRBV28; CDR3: CASSSLRIRVGGANVLTF; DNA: TGTGCCAGCAGTTCTTTGAGGATACGGGTAGGTGGGGCCAACGTCCTGACTTTC
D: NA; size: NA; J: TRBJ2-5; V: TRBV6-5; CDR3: CASRDRDSVQETQYF; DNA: TGTGCCAGCAGAGACCGGGACTCTGTCCAAGAGACCCAGTACTTC
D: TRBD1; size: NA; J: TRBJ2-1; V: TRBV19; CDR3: CASSISGQGDEQFF; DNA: TGTGCCAGTAGTATCTCCGGACAGGGCGATGAGCAGTTCTTC
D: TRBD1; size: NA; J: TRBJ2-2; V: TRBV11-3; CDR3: CASSATGTNTGELFF; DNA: TGTGCCAGCAGCGCGACAGGGACGAACACCGGGGAGCTGTTTTTT
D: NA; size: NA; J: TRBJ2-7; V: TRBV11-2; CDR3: CASSFAVGALSYEQYF; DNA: TGTGCCAGCAGCTTCGCGGTTGGGGCCCTCTCCTACGAGCAGTACTTC
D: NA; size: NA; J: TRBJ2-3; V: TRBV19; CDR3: CASSNRDISTDTQYF; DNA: TGTGCCAGTAGTAATCGGGACATTAGCACAGATACGCAGTATTTT
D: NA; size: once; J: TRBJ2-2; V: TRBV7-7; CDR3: CASGSAGELFF; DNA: TGTGCCAGCGGGAGTGCCGGGGAGCTGTTTTTT
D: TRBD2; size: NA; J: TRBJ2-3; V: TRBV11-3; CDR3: CASKKAGERTDTQYF; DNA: TGTGCCAGCAAAAAAGCGGGGGAACGCACAGATACGCAGTATTTT
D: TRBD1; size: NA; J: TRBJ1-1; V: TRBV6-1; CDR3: CASIPQGAKTEAFF; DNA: TGTGCCAGCATCCCGCAGGGGGCGAAGACTGAAGCTTTCTTT